Below, 12 T cell receptor beta chains from the same sample are listed, as sequenced in a study of blood T cell repertoires in COVID-19. Only in-frame clones appear in the TCRdb table, and some are missing; sequencing was by immunoSEQ multiplex PCR. The sample shows 300,000 to 450,000 clones, more than 70% of them seen only once. The sequencing input was PBMCs or T cells enriched from blood (not recorded which). The receptors were sampled from a middle-aged man in a cohort exposed to, infected with or recovered from COVID-19 (not recorded which).

This chain links TRBV6-5 with TRBJ2-5; 9 nucleotides align to TRBD2. The CDR3 sequence is 15 residues long. The V gene end was trimmed by 0 bases and the J gene end by 5 bases; junction bases not matched to a gene: 4. Germline CDR1 reads MNHEY; CDR2 reads SVGAGI. CDR3: CASSYSSGSPETQYF. The CDR3 region has the DNA TGTGCCAGCAGTTACTCTAGCGGGAGCCCGGAGACCCAGTACTTC.

The chain joins TRBV15 to TRBJ1-5; perhaps TRBD1 as D (5 bases). V dropped 11 bases and J dropped 1 base, with 18 bases sitting between them. The CDR3 sequence is 15 residues long. Germline-derived CDR1 and CDR2 are LNHNV and YYDKDF (reference sequence). As DNA, the CDR3 is TGTGCCGTCCAAGATAAGGGGCGGAGCAATCAGCCCCAGCATTTT. Its protein product is CAVQDKGRSNQPQHF. The variable domain in full, completed from reference TRBV15 and TRBJ1-5, reads DAMVIQNPRYQVTQFGKPVTLSCSQTLNHNVMYWYQQKSSQAPKLLFHYYDKDFNNEADTPDNFQSRRPNTSFCFLDIRSPGLGDTAMYLCAVQDKGRSNQPQHFGDGTRLSIL.

The chain combines TRBV19 with TRBJ1-2, with 7 bases lining up with TRBD1. V shed 3 bases, J shed 10 bases, and the junction held 2 bases outside the gene matches. Germline V gives CDR1 LNHDA, CDR2 SQIVND (reference sequence). There are 11 residues in the CDR3. The DNA of the CDR3 is TGTGCCAGTAGTATCGACAGGGCCTACACCTTC. Translating it yields CASSIDRAYTF.

This chain links TRBV3-1 (or the pseudogene TRBV3-2) with TRBJ2-7; D is ambiguous. Germline CDR1 and CDR2: LGHDT and YNNKEL (reference sequence). Trimming removed 0 bases from V and 3 bases from J, with 9 bases in between. The CDR3 runs to 14 residues. CDR3 residues: CASSQDDFNYEQYF. The CDR3 DNA reads as TGTGCCAGCAGCCAAGATGACTTTAACTACGAGCAGTACTTC.

As concerns this clone: Other DNA sequences in this sample translate to the same CDR3. V and J are TRBV2 and TRBJ1-4; no clear D. This CDR3 has 12 amino acids. Germline V gene data show CDR1 as SNHLY and CDR2 as FYNNEI. Trimming shortened V by 7 bases and J by 6 bases, and 9 bases separated the two germline ends. As DNA, the CDR3 is TGTGCCAGCAATCGGGGTGATGAAAAACTGTTTTTT. The encoded protein is CASNRGDEKLFF.

The CDR3: CASSQDVVAGLVEQFF. Written as DNA, the CDR3 is TGTGCCAGCAGCCAAGATGTGGTAGCGGGATTAGTTGAGCAGTTCTTC. The chain links TRBV3-1 (or the pseudogene TRBV3-2) to TRBJ2-1, with TRBD2 identical over 8 bases. CDR1 and CDR2 from the germline V gene are LGHDT and YNNKEL (reference sequence). CDR3 length equals 16 residues. The trim removed 0 bases at V and 9 bases at J, leaving 10 bases unmatched.

The chain links TRBV28 to TRBJ2-6, with 10 bases that match TRBD2. Germline loops: CDR1 MDHEN, CDR2 SYDVKM. The J segment lost 4 bases and the V segment lost 6 bases, leaving 12 bases of the junction unmatched. There are 18 residues in the CDR3. The CDR3 bases are TGTGCCAGCAGCCCGATGGGACTAGCGTCACCCGGGGCCAACGTCCTGACTTTC. Its protein is CASSPMGLASPGANVLTF.

The chain links TRBV5-4 to TRBJ1-1, with 7 bases identical to TRBD1. The germline CDR1 and CDR2 sequences are SGHNT and YYREEE (reference sequence). This CDR3 spans 15 amino acids. The J segment lost 5 bases and the V segment lost 4 bases, leaving 11 bases of the junction unmatched. The CDR3 sequence is CASSARQGGNTEAFF. DNA for the CDR3: TGTGCCAGCAGCGCGAGACAGGGCGGGAATACTGAAGCTTTCTTT.

The CDR3 coding sequence is TGTGCCAGCAGCTGCAGTGTTGTTGAGCAGTTCTTC. This translates into CASSCSVVEQFF. The chain has TRBV7-3 and TRBJ2-1, with D unresolved. The germline V gene encodes CDR1 SGHTA and CDR2 FQGTGA. The CDR3 has 12 amino acids. Trimming cost V 4 bases and J 9 bases, with 10 bases left between them.

This clone has more than one count but fewer than ten. CDR3 nucleotide sequence: TGCGCCAGCGGATGGACAGGGTCGAACACCGGGGAGCTGTTTTTT. Its translation is CASGWTGSNTGELFF. The chain recombines TRBV5-1 with TRBJ2-2, with 8 bases fitting TRBD1. J gave up 0 bases and V 7 bases, and 5 bases lay outside the gene matches. Germline CDR1 reads SGHRS; CDR2 reads YFSETQ. This CDR3 region has 15 residues.

The V call is TRBV28, the J call TRBJ1-5; possible D gene TRBD1, 6 bases. Germline V gene data show CDR1 as MDHEN and CDR2 as SYDVKM. The ends were cut back, 2 bases at V and 5 bases at J, with 16 bases in the middle. This CDR3 comprises 16 residues. The CDR3 nucleotides read TGTGCCAGCAGTTTAAGGTGGACAGACTTGGATCAGCCCCAGCATTTT. Protein product: CASSLRWTDLDQPQHF.

This chain connects TRBV3-1 (or the pseudogene TRBV3-2) to TRBJ2-1, with D perhaps TRBD2 (5 bases). CDR1 and CDR2 (germline): LGHDT, YNNKEL (reference sequence). This CDR3 spans 12 amino acids. Trimming removed 5 bases from V and 6 bases from J, with 8 bases in between. In nucleotides, the CDR3 is TGTGCCAGCAGCGTACTAGGCAATGAGCAGTTCTTC. This gives the protein CASSVLGNEQFF.